The 27 T cell receptor beta chains below come from one sample, sequenced in a study of blood T cells in healthy people across ages. A sample-barcoded 5' primer and a J-beta primer mix were used in a second PCR of roughly 6 to 11 cycles. MiXCR was run by TCRdb on the 5' RACE reads, yielding one entry per CDR3 protein. The sample yields about 800,000 distinct CDR3 sequences, 58% seen once. The sequencing input was blood. The receptors were gathered from a man aged 25 to 45 in good health.

The chain carries TRBV11-1 and TRBJ2-5; D gene unclear. The V gene lost 2 bases and the J gene lost 2 bases, with 21 bases spanning the gap. Germline CDR1 SGHAT, CDR2 FQDESV (reference sequence). This CDR3 is 18 amino acids long. CDR3 sequence: CASSLFSPGRTHQETQYF. Written as DNA, the CDR3 is TGTGCCAGCAGCTTATTTAGTCCGGGCAGAACCCATCAAGAGACCCAGTACTTC.

As to this clonotype: At one boundary the junction diverges from the germline segment, which might be a read error. The chain carries TRBV6-2 or TRBV6-3 and TRBJ1-1; D not certain. The CDR3 is 14 amino acids. Germline V gives CDR1 MNHEY, CDR2 SVGEGT. The CDR3 reads CASSYHSLNTGAFF. The CDR3 nucleotides are TGTGCCAGCAGTTACCACAGCCTGAACACTGGAGCTTTCTTT.

The rearrangement links TRBV14 to TRBJ2-1; tentative D call: TRBD1 (7 bases). The CDR3 sequence is 15 residues long. The germline gives CDR1 SGHDN, CDR2 FVKESK. With 3 bases removed from V and 2 bases from J, the gap between germline ends came to 11 bases. The CDR3 sequence is CASSHARGAYNEQFF. The DNA for the CDR3 is TGTGCCAGCAGCCACGCCAGGGGGGCCTACAATGAGCAGTTCTTC.

V usage is TRBV3-1 and J usage is TRBJ2-2; no clear D gene. This CDR3 spans 14 amino acids. Germline loops: CDR1 LGHDT, CDR2 YNNKEL (reference sequence). Deletions cut 2 bases from V and 6 bases from J, with 10 bases between. The CDR3 loop reads CASSQSPTSGELFF. The CDR3 DNA reads TGTGCCAGCAGCCAATCCCCTACATCCGGGGAGCTGTTTTTT.

The V call is TRBV2, the J call TRBJ1-2; D unresolved. CDR1 SNHLY and CDR2 FYNNEI come from the germline V gene. The CDR3 is made up of 12 amino acids. V lost 6 bases, J lost 5 bases, and 10 bases lay in between. CDR3 residues: CASRERAYGYTF. For the CDR3, the DNA is TGTGCCAGCAGAGAAAGGGCGTATGGCTACACCTTC.

The J gene is TRBJ2-7, the V gene TRBV19; possible D gene TRBD2, 6 bases. The CDR3 runs 14 residues. Germline V lookup: CDR1 LNHDA, CDR2 SQIVND (reference sequence). Trimming took 5 bases from V and 4 from J, leaving 15 bases between them. CDR3 region: CASSAGGSVYEQYF. In nucleotides, the CDR3 is TGTGCCAGTAGTGCCGGGGGTTCCGTTTACGAGCAGTACTTC.

This sequence joins TRBV29-1 and TRBJ1-1; no definite D call. This CDR3 has 12 residues. CDR1 and CDR2 from the germline V gene are SQVTM and ANQGSEA. Trimming shortened V by 4 bases and J by 0 bases, and 6 bases separated the two germline ends. This chain's CDR3 is CSVVGMNTEAFF. Here the CDR3 DNA reads TGCAGCGTTGTGGGAATGAACACTGAAGCTTTCTTT. Together with reference TRBV29-1 and TRBJ1-1, the CDR3 gives the full variable domain: SAVISQKPSRDICQRGTSLTIQCQVDSQVTMMFWYRQQPGQSLTLIATANQGSEATYESGFVIDKFPISRPNLTFSTLTVSNMSPEDSSIYLCSVVGMNTEAFFGQGTRLTVV.

The CDR3 sequence: CASSLGGTAIEQFF. CDR3 coding DNA: TGTGCCAGCAGCTTAGGTGGGACAGCTATTGAGCAGTTCTTC. The J gene is TRBJ2-1, the V gene TRBV7-2; 7 bases line up with TRBD1. This CDR3 contains 14 residues. Germline values: CDR1 SGHTA, CDR2 FQGNSA. Trimming at V came to 1 base and at J to 9 bases, leaving 6 bases not matched to a gene. Using reference TRBV7-2 and TRBJ2-1 for the parts outside the CDR3, the full variable domain is GAGVSQSPSNKVTEKGKDVELRCDPISGHTALYWYRQSLGQGLEFLIYFQGNSAPDKSGLPSDRFSAERTGGSVSTLTIQRTQQEDSAVYLCASSLGGTAIEQFFGPGTRLTVL.

The rearrangement links TRBV25-1 to TRBJ2-6; TRBD2 is a possible D gene (5 bases). The germline CDR1 and CDR2 sequences are MGHDK and SYGVNS. Trimming took off 4 bases at V and 1 base at J, with 8 bases between the two ends. The CDR3 extends over 15 amino acids. The CDR3 protein is CASSGETSGANVLTF. As DNA, the CDR3 is TGTGCCAGCAGTGGGGAGACATCTGGGGCCAACGTCCTGACTTTC. The variable domain in full, with the rest retrieved from reference TRBV25-1 and TRBJ2-6, is EADIYQTPRYLVIGTGKKITLECSQTMGHDKMYWYQQDPGMELHLIHYSYGVNSTEKGDLSSESTVSRIRTEHFPLTLESARPSHTSQYLCASSGETSGANVLTFGAGSRLTVL.

The chain is built from TRBV12-3 or TRBV12-4 and TRBJ2-3, with 7 nucleotides matching TRBD2. V lost 5 bases, J lost 0 bases, and 17 bases stayed unmatched. CDR3 length: 19 residues. The CDR3 DNA is TGTGCCAGCAGTCTCCAAGCGGGAACGGTGGGGTGGAGCACAGATACGCAGTATTTT. This sequence encodes CASSLQAGTVGWSTDTQYF.

The V gene is TRBV5-1, the J gene TRBJ2-5; D tentatively fits TRBD1 or TRBD2 (5 bases each). V lost 4 bases, J lost 5 bases, and 21 bases lay in between. The germline V gene has CDR1 SGHRS and CDR2 YFSETQ. CDR3 length: 16 amino acids. The CDR3 bases are TGCGCCAGCAGCCCCGGGACGCAGGCTCCGCTGGAGACCCAGTACTTC. Translation gives CASSPGTQAPLETQYF.

The chain's CDR3 is CASNQNTGEQPQHF. CDR3 DNA: TGTGCCAGCAATCAAAACACAGGAGAACAGCCCCAGCATTTT. The chain has TRBV12-3 or TRBV12-4 and TRBJ1-5, with D possibly being TRBD1 (5 bases). V lost 7 bases, J lost 7 bases, and 17 bases lay in between. CDR3 size: 14 residues.

CDR3 in amino acids: CASSPSGEPYNEQFF. For the CDR3, the DNA is TGCGCCAGCAGCCCGTCCGGGGAACCCTACAATGAGCAGTTCTTC. The chain uses TRBV5-1 and TRBJ2-1; D might be TRBD2 (5 bases). Germline-derived CDR1 and CDR2 are SGHRS and YFSETQ. V lost 4 bases, J lost 2 bases, and 13 bases lay in between. The CDR3 runs to 15 residues.

CDR3 protein: CASSWGAVLNTEAFF. The CDR3 coding sequence is TGTGCCAGCAGTTGGGGCGCGGTATTGAACACTGAAGCTTTCTTT. V usage is TRBV6-5 and J usage is TRBJ1-1, with a possible D match to TRBD1 (5 bases). The V gene's germline CDR1 is MNHEY and CDR2 SVGAGI. This CDR3 spans 15 amino acids. The V end was cut by 4 bases, the J end by 0 bases, with 12 bases between.

The chain carries TRBV2 and TRBJ2-5; D might be TRBD2 (6 bases). Germline V gives CDR1 SNHLY, CDR2 FYNNEI. Trimming stripped 0 bases from V and 4 bases from J, with 12 bases between. There are 15 residues in the CDR3. CDR3 sequence reads: CASSEALGRGETQYF. The CDR3, as DNA: TGTGCCAGCAGTGAAGCGCTCGGGCGGGGAGAGACCCAGTACTTC.

The genes are TRBV29-1 and TRBJ2-3; maybe TRBD2 (6 bases). CDR1 and CDR2 from the germline V gene are SQVTM and ANQGSEA. The V gene lost 7 bases and the J gene lost 3 bases, with 17 bases spanning the gap. This CDR3 contains 14 residues. The CDR3 here is CSGGWGEGTDTQYF. As DNA, the CDR3 is TGCAGCGGGGGTTGGGGGGAAGGAACAGATACGCAGTATTTT.

The chain recombines TRBV13 with TRBJ2-7; D might be TRBD1 (6 bases). The ends were cut back, 2 bases at V and 3 bases at J, with 14 bases in the middle. The length of the CDR3 is 15 residues. Germline V gene sequence: CDR1 PRHDT, CDR2 FYEKMQ (reference sequence). The CDR3 loop reads CASSLFLRTDYEQYF. CDR3 bases: TGTGCCAGCAGCTTATTCCTCAGGACAGACTACGAGCAGTACTTC.

The gene calls are TRBV29-1 and TRBJ2-3; 11 bases agree with TRBD2. Per the germline V gene, CDR1 is SQVTM and CDR2 is ANQGSEA. Trimming cost V 4 bases and J 2 bases; bases outside gene matches: 5. The CDR3 consists of 15 residues. CDR3: CSVASSGGTTDTQYF. The CDR3 DNA reads TGCAGCGTTGCTTCTAGCGGGGGGACCACAGATACGCAGTATTTT.

The CDR3 region has the DNA TGTGCCAGCGGCAGACCAGCAGCGACAGATACGCAGTATTTT. Translating gives CASGRPAATDTQYF. The J gene is TRBJ2-3, the V gene TRBV6-5; D gene unclear. V lost 8 bases to trimming and J lost 3 bases, with 15 bases between them. CDR1 and CDR2 from the germline V gene are MNHEY and SVGAGI. CDR3 length: 14 amino acids.

In its sample, this clonotype was seen a few times. The V and J genes are TRBV6-5 and TRBJ1-2; D gene ambiguous. V was clipped by 0 bases and J by 4 bases, with 9 bases between them. CDR1 is MNHEY, CDR2 SVGAGI, per germline. CDR3 length: 14 residues. The CDR3: CASSYSTVSYGYTF. The CDR3 DNA follows: TGTGCCAGCAGTTACTCCACTGTGTCCTATGGCTACACCTTC.

The V and J genes are TRBV29-1 and TRBJ2-7, with 14 bases that match TRBD2. V was clipped by 7 bases and J by 7 bases; unmatched bases: 18. The CDR3 runs 17 residues. Per germline, CDR1 SQVTM and CDR2 ANQGSEA. The CDR3 nucleotides read TGCAGCGCCGAGGGACTAGCGGGAGACGCGTCCTACAATGAGCAGTACTTC. As protein: CSAEGLAGDASYNEQYF.

The chain carries TRBV27 and TRBJ1-6; no firm D call. CDR3 length: 13 residues. V dropped 10 bases and J dropped 0 bases, with 7 bases sitting between them. Germline CDR1 MNHEY, CDR2 SMNVEV (reference sequence). The CDR3 here is CATTGSYNSPLHF. CDR3 nucleotides: TGTGCCACCACGGGCTCCTATAATTCACCCCTCCACTTT.

This clonotype was recorded a few times. The chain recombines TRBV20-1 with TRBJ2-7; 10 positions match TRBD2. Trimming took 5 bases from V and 3 from J; bases not matched to a gene: 4. Per germline, CDR1 DFQATT and CDR2 SNEGSKA (reference sequence). The CDR3 runs to 13 residues. The CDR3 loop reads CSAHSGGNYEQYF. CDR3 sequence (DNA): TGCAGTGCTCATAGCGGGGGGAACTACGAGCAGTACTTC.

In its sample, this clonotype was seen once. The chain is built from TRBV3-1 and TRBJ1-2; D unresolved. Germline loops: CDR1 LGHDT, CDR2 YNNKEL (reference sequence). This CDR3 spans 15 amino acids. V gave up 2 bases and J gave up 3 bases, with 13 bases separating them. CDR3 sequence reads: CASSQFNRADYGYTF. The CDR3, as DNA: TGTGCCAGCAGCCAATTTAACCGGGCAGACTATGGCTACACCTTC.

This clonotype was seen a few times. This chain links TRBV27 with TRBJ1-6; D remains unclear. Germline-derived CDR1 and CDR2 are MNHEY and SMNVEV (reference sequence). This CDR3 has 14 residues. Trimming shortened V by 2 bases and J by 1 base, and 3 bases separated the two germline ends. CDR3: CASSLVSYNSPLHF. In DNA, the CDR3 is TGTGCCAGCAGTTTAGTGTCCTATAATTCACCCCTCCACTTT.

The rearrangement links TRBV2 to TRBJ2-5, with D uncertain. The DNA end favors TRBJ2-7, so the J call may be wrong. Germline CDR1 and CDR2: SNHLY and FYNNEI. The length of the CDR3 is 12 residues. The CDR3 sequence: CASTQGRIEQYF. Written as DNA, the CDR3 is TGTGCCAGCACCCAAGGACGTATCGAGCAGTACTTC.

V gene TRBV12-3 or TRBV12-4 combines with J gene TRBJ2-1; 10 bases align to TRBD2. The J segment lost 7 bases and the V segment lost 5 bases, leaving 2 bases of the junction unmatched. This CDR3 is built from 13 residues. DNA for the CDR3: TGTGCCAGCAGTCAGACTAGCGGGAATGAGCAGTTCTTC. Residues: CASSQTSGNEQFF.